These 25 T cell receptor beta chains came from one sample sequenced in a study of cytomegalovirus exposure and HLA in healthy donors (dated by TCRdb to 2015 to 2018). The method was the immunoSEQ multiplex PCR assay. The multiplex PCR relied on a mix of 60 forward primers for TCR Vbeta segments and 13 reverse primers for TCR Jbeta segments. The table comes from immuneACCESS by way of TCRdb, which keeps in-frame sequences with V and J called. Part of the clones is missing from these tables; in studies checked, under half for an unresolved V gene and the rest for unknown reasons. This sample gives about 200,000 clones in total; 65% to 90% of them show up just once. 1.4% of the sample lies in the top ten. The sample consisted of PBMCs. These receptors all come from a girl between 10 and 17 years old in good health and CMV-seronegative.

The chain employs TRBV9 and TRBJ2-1; perhaps TRBD2 as D (5 bases). This CDR3 region has 17 residues. Trimming removed 1 base from V and 0 bases from J, with 14 bases in between. Germline V gene data show CDR1 as SGDLS and CDR2 as YYNGEE. CDR3 in amino acids: CASSVRPTRPSYNEQFF. CDR3 nucleotide sequence: TGTGCCAGCAGCGTAAGGCCCACTAGACCCTCCTACAATGAGCAGTTCTTC.

This chain links TRBV2 with TRBJ2-7, with D possibly being TRBD1 (5 bases). The CDR3 is made up of 15 amino acids. Germline V lookup: CDR1 SNHLY, CDR2 FYNNEI. The germline V and J ends were trimmed by 6 bases and 0 bases, with 15 bases remaining between them. CDR3 amino acids: CASRGLWTNSYEQYF. The CDR3 coding sequence is TGTGCCAGCAGGGGGCTGTGGACAAACTCCTACGAGCAGTACTTC.

This clone was recorded once. The V and J genes are TRBV28 and TRBJ2-2; perhaps TRBD2 as D (5 bases). Trimming removed 5 bases at V and 8 bases at J, with 18 bases between. The CDR3 covers 15 residues. Germline CDR1 and CDR2: MDHEN and SYDVKM. The CDR3 nucleotides are TGTGCCAGCAGTCATCAATCTAGCCCCGGGGGGGAGCTGTTTTTT. Its protein is CASSHQSSPGGELFF. The full variable domain, with the rest looked up from reference TRBV28 and TRBJ2-2, is DVKVTQSSRYLVKRTGEKVFLECVQDMDHENMFWYRQDPGLGLRLIYFSYDVKMKEKGDIPEGYSVSREKKERFSLILESASTNQTSMYLCASSHQSSPGGELFFGEGSRLTVL.

The chain carries TRBV27 and TRBJ2-6; the D is unclear. The CDR3 consists of 18 residues. Germline V gene sequence: CDR1 MNHEY, CDR2 SMNVEV (reference sequence). V shed 5 bases and J shed 0 bases, with 17 bases lying between them. The CDR3 region is CASSPKPPQDSGANVLTF. The CDR3 DNA is TGTGCCAGCAGTCCCAAACCGCCTCAGGACTCTGGGGCCAACGTCCTGACTTTC.

The V gene is TRBV7-3, the J gene TRBJ2-1; maybe TRBD2 (5 bases). CDR3 length: 15 amino acids. Germline V gene lookup returns CDR1 SGHTA and CDR2 FQGTGA. The ends were cut back, 0 bases at V and 2 bases at J, with 8 bases in the middle. The DNA of the CDR3 is TGTGCCAGCAGCTTAACCGGGAAAACCTACAATGAGCAGTTCTTC. It is translated as CASSLTGKTYNEQFF.

J is TRBJ1-1 and V is TRBV7-8; weak D call: TRBD1 (5 bases). CDR3 size: 13 residues. The germline V gene has CDR1 SGHVS and CDR2 FQNEAQ. Trimming stripped 5 bases from V and 3 bases from J, with 10 bases between. The CDR3 reads CASSLLRDTEAFF. The DNA for the CDR3 is TGTGCCAGCAGCCTCCTCAGGGACACTGAAGCTTTCTTT.

The chain links TRBV5-5 to TRBJ1-2, with TRBD1 matching over 10 bases. V lost 3 bases, J lost 4 bases, and 9 bases stayed unmatched. The germline V gene has CDR1 SGHKS and CDR2 YYEKEE (reference sequence). The CDR3 loop spans 16 amino acids. The CDR3 loop is CASSWDRGGAGYGYTF. For the CDR3, the DNA is TGTGCCAGCAGCTGGGACAGGGGAGGGGCTGGCTATGGCTACACCTTC.

The chain is built from TRBV6-1 and TRBJ1-5, with 9 positions matching TRBD1. This CDR3 is 14 amino acids long. Trimming cost V 6 bases and J 3 bases; bases outside gene matches: 3. CDR1 and CDR2 (germline): MNHNS, SASEGT. The CDR3 is CASSWTGDNQPQHF. The CDR3 DNA is TGTGCCAGCAGCTGGACAGGGGACAATCAGCCCCAGCATTTT.

The J gene is TRBJ2-2, the V gene TRBV11-2, with D possibly matching TRBD2 (6 bases). Deletions cut 5 bases from V and 4 bases from J, with 17 bases between. The CDR3 is 16 residues long. Germline assignment: CDR1 SGHAT and CDR2 FQNNGV. The CDR3 protein is CASSRGTNIFTGELFF. CDR3 DNA sequence: TGTGCCAGCAGCCGCGGGACCAACATCTTCACCGGGGAGCTGTTTTTT. Complete variable domain (other parts from reference TRBV11-2 and TRBJ2-2): EAGVAQSPRYKIIEKRQSVAFWCNPISGHATLYWYQQILGQGPKLLIQFQNNGVVDDSQLPKDRFSAERLKGVDSTLKIQPAKLEDSAVYLCASSRGTNIFTGELFFGEGSRLTVL.

The V gene is TRBV7-2, the J gene TRBJ2-1; D not resolved. Germline lookup yields CDR1 SGHTA and CDR2 FQGNSA. This CDR3 has 17 amino acids. Trimming left V 4 bases short and J 0 bases short, with 16 bases between. CDR3 coding DNA: TGTGCCAGCAGCTCAAGTCCCCTCACAAACTCCTACAATGAGCAGTTCTTC. Encoded protein: CASSSSPLTNSYNEQFF.

There are a few counts of this clone. The CDR3 reads CASKVPSGQGATNEKLFF. CDR3 nucleotides: TGTGCCAGCAAAGTACCCTCCGGACAGGGGGCAACTAATGAAAAACTGTTTTTT. The rearrangement joins TRBV2 to TRBJ1-4; 10 nucleotides agree with TRBD1. Germline V gives CDR1 SNHLY, CDR2 FYNNEI. This CDR3 spans 18 amino acids. After removal of 7 bases from V and 0 bases from J, the junction contained 11 bases not matched to a gene.

This rearrangement joins TRBV4-1 to TRBJ1-2, with 7 bases that match TRBD1. V lost 2 bases and J lost 6; bases outside the gene matches: 15. CDR3 length equals 17 residues. Looked up from germline, CDR1 is MGHRA and CDR2 is YSYEKL. The DNA for the CDR3 is TGCGCCAGCAGCCAAAACACCCTCGCAGGGGGAGGCGATGGCTACACCTTC. Protein sequence: CASSQNTLAGGGDGYTF.

This rearrangement joins TRBV7-9 to TRBJ2-6; D remains ambiguous. CDR3 length: 15 residues. The ends were cut back, 8 bases at V and 0 bases at J, with 11 bases in the middle. CDR1 is SEHNR and CDR2 is FQNEAQ in the germline V gene (reference sequence). Written as DNA, the CDR3 is TGTGCCAGCGGCTATAGATACTCTGGGGCCAACGTCCTGACTTTC. As protein: CASGYRYSGANVLTF.

The chain carries TRBV6-6 and TRBJ2-3; 9 bases agree with TRBD2. CDR1 is MNHNY, CDR2 SVGAGI, per germline (reference sequence). The CDR3 has 15 residues. V trimming: 7 bases; J trimming: 0 bases; junction bases outside the gene matches: 5. CDR3 region: CASTLGLASTDTQYF. CDR3 in DNA: TGTGCCAGCACACTGGGACTAGCAAGCACAGATACGCAGTATTTT.

V usage is TRBV5-1 and J usage is TRBJ2-3; D may be TRBD1 (5 bases). Germline assignment: CDR1 SGHRS and CDR2 YFSETQ. V was pared by 0 bases and J by 5 bases, with 7 bases between. CDR3 length: 13 residues. The CDR3, as DNA: TGCGCCAGCAGCTTGGACGACAGAGATACGCAGTATTTT. Translated: CASSLDDRDTQYF. Based on the CDR3 plus reference TRBV5-1 and TRBJ2-3, the full variable domain is KAGVTQTPRYLIKTRGQQVTLSCSPISGHRSVSWYQQTPGQGLQFLFEYFSETQRNKGNFPGRFSGRQFSNSRSEMNVSTLELGDSALYLCASSLDDRDTQYFGPGTRLTVL.

The chain carries TRBV6-1 and TRBJ1-1; 7 bases are shared with TRBD1. The CDR3 is 12 amino acids. V lost 7 bases, J lost 4 bases, and 3 bases stayed unmatched. Germline CDR1 reads MNHNS; CDR2 reads SASEGT. The CDR3, as DNA: TGTGCCAGCATCCCAGGGGGCACTGAAGCTTTCTTT. It encodes CASIPGGTEAFF.

The chain employs TRBV19 and TRBJ2-1; D is perhaps TRBD1 (6 bases). The CDR3 has 17 residues. The germline CDR1 and CDR2 sequences are LNHDA and SQIVND (reference sequence). V gave up 5 bases and J gave up 8 bases, with 25 bases separating them. DNA for the CDR3: TGTGCCAGTAGTGGGTACGGACAGCCCCTCGGGGACGATGAGCAGTTCTTC. Translating gives CASSGYGQPLGDDEQFF.

This chain joins TRBV6-5 and TRBJ2-1; maybe TRBD1 (5 bases). Trimming removed 8 bases from V and 7 bases from J, with 12 bases in between. In germline, CDR1 is MNHEY, CDR2 SVGAGI. CDR3 length: 12 residues. CDR3 bases: TGTGCCAGCCACAGGTTAGGGAATGAGCAGTTCTTC. This codes for CASHRLGNEQFF.

The chain links TRBV28 to TRBJ2-7; 9 bases map to TRBD1. Germline CDR1 is MDHEN and CDR2 is SYDVKM. The CDR3 spans 16 residues. The J segment lost 0 bases and the V segment lost 6 bases, leaving 9 bases of the junction unmatched. As DNA, the CDR3 is TGTGCCAGCAGATCCGGCGGGACAGGGTCCTCCTACGAGCAGTACTTC. Its protein is CASRSGGTGSSYEQYF.

The V and J genes are TRBV5-1 and TRBJ1-1; D is possibly TRBD1 (6 bases). The CDR3 has 15 amino acids. The germline CDR1 and CDR2 sequences are SGHRS and YFSETQ. V was shortened by 0 bases and J by 2 bases, with 11 bases between the two germline ends. CDR3 amino acids: CASSLAGDPNTEAFF. The CDR3 bases are TGCGCCAGCAGCTTGGCAGGGGACCCTAACACTGAAGCTTTCTTT.

V and J are TRBV19 and TRBJ2-2, with D possibly matching TRBD2 (5 bases). There are 15 residues in the CDR3. Trimming cost V 1 base and J 1 base, with 7 bases left between them. CDR1 and CDR2 (germline): LNHDA, SQIVND (reference sequence). The CDR3 region has the DNA TGTGCCAGTAGTATAGCGGGAAAGAACACCGGGGAGCTGTTTTTT. This encodes CASSIAGKNTGELFF. Supplemented by reference TRBV19 and TRBJ2-2, the full variable domain reads DGGITQSPKYLFRKEGQNVTLSCEQNLNHDAMYWYRQDPGQGLRLIYYSQIVNDFQKGDIAEGYSVSREKKESFPLTVTSAQKNPTAFYLCASSIAGKNTGELFFGEGSRLTVL.

Concerning this clone: The sample contains more than one DNA sequence encoding this CDR3. The chain has TRBV5-1 and TRBJ2-5; D may be TRBD2 (5 bases). V lost 2 bases and J 3 bases, leaving 8 bases between the germline ends. Germline CDR1 is SGHRS and CDR2 is YFSETQ. The CDR3 totals 13 residues. CDR3 residues: CASSFSGKETQYF. DNA for the CDR3: TGCGCCAGCAGCTTCAGCGGTAAAGAGACCCAGTACTTC.

The chain links TRBV30 to TRBJ2-7; 7 bases line up with TRBD1. CDR1 and CDR2 from the germline V gene are GTSNPN and SVGIG (reference sequence). This CDR3 has 15 amino acids. With V trimmed by 0 bases and J by 5 bases, 10 bases remained unmatched. The CDR3 DNA reads TGTGCCTGGAGTGTACCCCCCAGGGGGTCGGACGAGCAGTACTTC. It yields the protein CAWSVPPRGSDEQYF.

The chain has TRBV7-2 and TRBJ2-5, with TRBD2 matching 10 bases. J lost 2 bases, V lost 5 bases, and 2 bases had no gene match. The CDR3 runs to 14 residues. Germline CDR1 is SGHTA and CDR2 is FQGNSA. The CDR3 here is CASSRTSGQETQYF. The CDR3 nucleotides read TGTGCCAGCAGCCGGACTAGCGGACAAGAGACCCAGTACTTC.

The chain links TRBV11-3 to TRBJ2-2, with D possibly TRBD2 on 5 matching bases. CDR3 length equals 14 residues. Looked up from germline, CDR1 is SGHNT and CDR2 is YENEEA. Trimming stripped 5 bases from V and 6 bases from J, with 13 bases between. The CDR3 DNA follows: TGTGCCAGCAGCCACCGGGCGGGCGCCGGGGAGCTGTTTTTT. Residues: CASSHRAGAGELFF.